This TCR beta chain is drawn from a study of blood T cell repertoires in COVID-19. In the study overall: Both acute and convalescent COVID-19 samples were obtained from the United States, Italy and Spain. The cDNA or gDNA used as material had been derived from T cells, B-cell-depleted T cells, or PBMCs.

In the original workflow: Amplification with reference gene primers provided the estimates of nucleated cell counts. Profiling relied on immunoSEQ multiplex PCR, and the TCRdb table lists in-frame clones only, not all of them. The V and J calls and clone size come from that table; D and trimming were worked out from the DNA. The sample holds more than 200,000 clones, roughly nine tenths seen once. V shed 1 base and J shed 10 bases, with 20 bases lying between them. The CDR3 totals 16 residues. Germline loops: CDR1 LNHDA, CDR2 SQIVND (reference sequence). Sample: peripheral blood. The clonotype comes from a man in his sixties or seventies with acute or convalescent COVID-19. The chain employs TRBV19 and TRBJ2-1, with D possibly being TRBD2 (6 bases). The CDR3 nucleotides read TGTGCCAGTAGTATAGGGGCGGAGGGCGGTGGAGGGGAGCAGTTCTTC. It is translated as CASSIGAEGGGGEQFF.